This TCR beta chain was profiled in a study of CD8 T cells in Susac syndrome (dated by TCRdb to between 2018 and 2020). Broadly, across the study: Repertoire sequencing was used to test whether CD8+ T cell activation and differentiation in Susac syndrome was antigen driven. The clonality of the CD8+ T cell repertoire was compared across around twelve healthy donors, about 14 Susac syndrome patients and roughly 15 multiple sclerosis patients. Broader findings and caveats from the paper: The number of individuals in the TCR sequencing and HLA analysis was recognized as being relatively small.

RNA was extracted with the RNeasy kit and 0.5 to 1 ug was reverse transcribed using random hexamers. The immunoSEQ multiplex PCR assay, covering 54 Vbeta and 13 Jbeta segments, was used to amplify TCR beta CDR3 regions. Bias from PCR amplification was corrected by using a synthetic template baseline for primer optimization and for computational correction. Concerning the study's data processing: Only productive sequences were kept, with reads annotated to V, D and J genes according to IMGT and analyzed in immunoSEQ Analyzer. Clonality was calculated as one minus the Shannon entropy normalized by log2 of the number of productive unique sequences. For each patient and control, public and private clones were evaluated among the 100 most prevalent clones. Clones were defined as Susac-specific when absent from the healthy and MS cohorts, from over 950 published viral clones and from other ImmuneACCESS disease sequences. The raw public data were reprocessed by TCRdb itself: fastp quality trimming at Q25, MiXCR clonotype calling, in-frame beta chains only. Each CDR3 protein gets just one entry, which takes the most common genes and DNA from the rows behind it. The V and J calls follow TCRdb's processing rather than the paper's. Present in this sample are some 65,000 distinct CDR3 sequences, around 95% of which were seen just once. 0.45% to 0.65% of the sample is taken by the ten largest.

As for this clonotype: The specificity of this receptor is unknown. No quality values exist for individual bases; no much larger clone is one base distant.

Trimming removed 8 bases from V and 7 bases from J; the gene matches leave 11 bases unexplained. The germline V gene provides CDR1 SGDLS and CDR2 YYNGEE. The CDR3 runs 14 residues from the cysteine to the phenylalanine. Only CDR3 DNA is held: 42 bases, read in frame from base 1. High-throughput TCR beta sequencing profiled peripheral blood CD8+ and CD4+ T cells from healthy donors, Susac syndrome patients and multiple sclerosis patients. The multiple sclerosis controls were treatment-naive patients whose relapsing-remitting disease, either stable or active, fulfilled the revised McDonald criteria. Bulk CD8+ and CD4+ T cells were purified magnetically by negative isolation, whereas CD8+ TEMRA cells were enriched by FACS. Blood was collected in EDTA tubes and processed within 24 hours, with PBMCs isolated through density gradient centrifugation. PBMCs intended for TCR sequencing were cryopreserved in liquid nitrogen and were subsequently thawed in a 37 degrees C water bath. A purity of at least 90% was achieved for sorted or isolated CD4+, CD8+ and CD8+ TEMRA cells.

The sequence joins TRBV9 to TRBJ2-1, with 8 central nucleotides matching TRBD2. This TCR was recovered from a human donor with multiple sclerosis. The material sequenced was CD8+ T cells from PBMCs. The CDR3 protein is CASDPAGEMNEQFF. Read as DNA, the sequence is TGTGCCAGTGATCCAGCGGGAGAGATGAATGAGCAGTTCTTC.